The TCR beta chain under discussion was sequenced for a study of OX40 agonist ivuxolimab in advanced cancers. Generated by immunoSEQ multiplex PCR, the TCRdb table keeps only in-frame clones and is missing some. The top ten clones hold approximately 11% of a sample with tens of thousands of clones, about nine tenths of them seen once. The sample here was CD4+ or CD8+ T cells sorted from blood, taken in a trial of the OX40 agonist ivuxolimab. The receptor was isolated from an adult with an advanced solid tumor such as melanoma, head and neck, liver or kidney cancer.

CDR3 DNA sequence: TGTGCCATCAGTGAGCACACGGATCTCCTTTACGAGCAGTACTTC. Encoded protein: CAISEHTDLLYEQYF. The chain links TRBV10-3 to TRBJ2-7; no clear D. The V end was cut by 2 bases, the J end by 4 bases, with 15 bases between. Germline values: CDR1 ENHRY, CDR2 SYGVKD. CDR3 length: 15 amino acids.